This T cell receptor (beta chain) is drawn from a study of blood T cell repertoires in COVID-19 (dated by TCRdb to the early 2020s). For context, the study as a whole: Collaborator samples came from the United States, Italy and Spain and covered acute and convalescent phases of COVID-19. The prospective study material was composed of cDNA or gDNA derived from T cells, B-cell-depleted T cells, or PBMCs. Where HLA class I and class II types were available, the types were taken from metadata supplied by the sample provider, not from assay-based typing. The repertoires were made available in a free public database intended to serve as a resource for research on the immune response to SARS-CoV-2. The samples were drawn from two sources: the first 160 participants of the ongoing ImmuneRACE study, and 1,200 or so subjects contributed by 6 global collaborators. A de-identified subject ID, COVID-19 status, age in years and sex were almost always included in the sample metadata. The dataset comprised deeply sampled blood TCRbeta repertoires from subjects exposed to, actively infected with, or recovered from COVID-19.

In regard to this clone: It lacks a known antigen. Per-base quality was not reported, and no clone a single base away is much larger than it.

Enrolling through a virtual design, the prospective study's participants ranged in age from roughly 18 to 89 years and lived across 20 to 25 United States geographic areas. In the prospective study, participants were assigned to cohorts based on the clinical history participants reported in a screening survey and a study questionnaire. Recovered participants in ImmuneRACE Cohort 3 were defined by two consecutive negative NP/OP PCR tests, clearance by a healthcare professional, or resolution of symptoms. In the prospective study, mobile phlebotomists collected whole blood, serum and a nasopharyngeal or oropharyngeal swab from each participant. Over a roughly two-month period, participants in the prospective study had the option of providing additional blood draws and questionnaires. Blood samples from the prospective study were shipped frozen or at room temperature prior to DNA extraction. The study at large found these results: The quantity of clinical and demographic metadata differed by source and by participant and was supplied without curation.

The immunoSEQ Assay, a bias-controlled multiplex PCR, was used to amplify TCRbeta CDR3 regions from genomic DNA. As for the authors' bioinformatics: Nucleated cell counts per sample were estimated from amplification of reference gene primers within the assay. To quantify the absolute abundance of each unique TCRbeta CDR3 rearrangement, sequence reads were collapsed and filtered. Productive Simpson clonality was computed per sample as the square root of Simpson's diversity index over productive rearrangements. The clones in this table, taken by TCRdb from immuneACCESS, are in-frame only. Not every clone is retained; where verified, under half of the shortfall comes from an unresolved V gene, and the cause of the rest is unknown. The V and J calls and the clone size are those of that table, but D and trimming were determined from the DNA. The sample table holds about 200,000 clones, of which 85% were seen once. Of the sample, about 19% falls within the top ten clones.

The sequenced sample consisted of PBMCs or T cells enriched from blood (not recorded which). The receptor comes from a middle-aged man who had recovered from COVID-19.

The CDR3: CASSAPGQGLNEKLFF. The DNA sequence is TGTGCCAGCAGTGCCCCTGGACAGGGGCTAAATGAAAAACTGTTTTTT. The rearrangement combines TRBV6-4 with TRBJ1-4, and 9 junction bases match TRBD1. The CDR3 runs 16 residues from the cysteine to the phenylalanine. The kept DNA is CDR3 alone, 48 bases in frame from the first base. For this chain, trimming is 4 bases at the V end and 5 bases at the J end, and the number of junction bases without a gene match is 8. CDR1 MRHNA and CDR2 SNTAGT are derived from the germline V gene.